A selection of T cell receptor beta chains follows, all from one sample in a study of cytomegalovirus exposure and HLA in healthy donors. Libraries were prepared by immunoSEQ multiplex PCR; TCRdb keeps only in-frame clonotypes and omits some of them. The sample records about 93,000 clones, just under 80% being singletons. The sequenced sample was PBMCs. The source of these receptors is a woman in her thirties or forties in good health and CMV-seronegative. CDR3s include the opening cysteine and the closing phenylalanine or tryptophan. The D gene is left open where the match is weak. For some rows the clone size is stated as once, few or many, or as a class when expanded; others skip it.

d_call	v_call	cdr3_length	clone_size	j_call	cdr3_nt	cdr3_aa
NA	TRBV11-1	13	once	TRBJ1-1	TGTGCCAGCAGCCTTGGAAGGGGCACTGAAGCTTTCTTT	CASSLGRGTEAFF
TRBD2	TRBV10-3	15	NA	TRBJ2-7	TGTGCCATCAGCGCCCTAGCGGGAGGGCCCTACGAGCAGTACTTC	CAISALAGGPYEQYF
TRBD1	TRBV6-1	15	once	TRBJ1-5	TGTGCCAGCAGAGGGGACAGGGCTTTTTTTCAGCCCCAGCATTTT	CASRGDRAFFQPQHF
NA	TRBV28	14	NA	TRBJ1-5	TGTGCCAGCAGATACGACAGGCTCAATCAGCCCCAGCATTTT	CASRYDRLNQPQHF
TRBD1	TRBV6-6	14	NA	TRBJ2-1	TGTGCCAGCAGTTACTGGACAGGGGACAATGAGCGGTTCTTC	CASSYWTGDNERFF
NA	TRBV5-1	14	few	TRBJ2-1	TGCGCCAGCAGCCCCCCGGGAAAAAACAATGAGCAGTTCTTC	CASSPPGKNNEQFF
TRBD1	TRBV28	11	once	TRBJ1-1	TGTGCCAGCAGACAGGGGGCCCGGGCTTTCTTT	CASRQGARAFF
TRBD2	TRBV28	17	NA	TRBJ2-1	TGTGCCAGCAGCCGAACATGGACTAGCGGGAGCCTCAATGAGCAGTTCTTC	CASSRTWTSGSLNEQFF
NA	TRBV6-1	13	NA	TRBJ1-5	TGTGCCAGCAGGGCAGGGTACGACCAGCCCCAGCATTTT	CASRAGYDQPQHF
TRBD1	TRBV27	15	NA	TRBJ1-4	TGTGCCAGCAGAGACAGGGGGCAAGTTAATGAAAAACTGTTTTTT	CASRDRGQVNEKLFF
NA	TRBV13	17	NA	TRBJ2-1	TGTGCCAGCAGCTCCTATGAGCCGGGAGCGGGCTACAATGAGCAGTTCTTC	CASSSYEPGAGYNEQFF
NA	TRBV5-6	15	NA	TRBJ2-7	TGTGCCAGCAGCTTGGATAGCGACCCCAAGTACGAGCAGTACTTC	CASSLDSDPKYEQYF
TRBD1	TRBV2	14	NA	TRBJ1-6	TGTGCCAGCAGTGAAGCGACAGGGGGCGCGGATATCCACTTT	CASSEATGGADIHF
NA	TRBV28	15	NA	TRBJ1-5	TGTGCCAGCAGCCCTTATGGCGGTAGCAATCAGCCCCAGCATTTT	CASSPYGGSNQPQHF
TRBD1	TRBV2	13	few	TRBJ1-2	TGTGCCAGCAGTATCGACAGGGTGCTAGGCTACACCTTC	CASSIDRVLGYTF
TRBD2	TRBV29-1	17	NA	TRBJ2-1	TGCAGCGCAGGACTAGCGGGAGGGATAAGCTCCTACAATGAGCAGTTCTTC	CSAGLAGGISSYNEQFF
NA	TRBV19	14	NA	TRBJ1-5	TGTGCCAGTAGTATAGCCAGGAGGAATCAGCCCCAGCATTTT	CASSIARRNQPQHF
TRBD2	TRBV6-1	15	few	TRBJ2-2	TGTGCCAGCAGTGGAGCTAGCGGTCCAACCGGGGAGCTGTTTTTT	CASSGASGPTGELFF
TRBD2	TRBV19	15	NA	TRBJ2-1	TGTGCCAGTAGTCTAGGGACTAGCGGGGTGGATGAGCAGTTCTTC	CASSLGTSGVDEQFF
TRBD1	TRBV19	14	NA	TRBJ2-1	TGTGCCAGTTCCGCCTGGCAGGGGGCCAATGAGCAGTTCTTC	CASSAWQGANEQFF
NA	TRBV11-2	12	NA	TRBJ1-2	TGTGCCAGCAGCTTAGAATCATTTGGCTACACCTTC	CASSLESFGYTF
TRBD1	TRBV7-9	15	NA	TRBJ2-7	TGTGCCAGCAGCTGGGGACAGGCGCTTTCCTACGAGCAGTACTTC	CASSWGQALSYEQYF
NA	TRBV7-3	14	once	TRBJ1-1	TGTGCCAGCAGCTCGAGGAATGGATTTACTGAAGCTTTCTTT	CASSSRNGFTEAFF
TRBD2	TRBV6-5	15	NA	TRBJ2-7	TGTGCCAGCAGTTACGGGTCTAGCGGGATCTACGAGCAGTACTTC	CASSYGSSGIYEQYF
TRBD1	TRBV14	17	NA	TRBJ1-1	TGTGCCAGCAGCCAATTACGACAGGGGCTTGGGGACACTGAAGCTTTCTTT	CASSQLRQGLGDTEAFF
NA	TRBV6-4	15	NA	TRBJ2-7	TGTGCCAGCAGTGAGGTCGGAGCACCCTCCTACGAGCAGTACTTC	CASSEVGAPSYEQYF
TRBD2	TRBV15	23	NA	TRBJ2-1	TGTGCCACCAGCAGAGATCTGTTGGTTCCCGAAACTAGCGGGACGAAAACCTACAATGAGCAGTTCTTC	CATSRDLLVPETSGTKTYNEQFF
NA	TRBV28	13	NA	TRBJ1-3	TGTGCCAGCAGTTACCCGGGGGGACACACCATATATTTT	CASSYPGGHTIYF
NA	TRBV13	15	NA	TRBJ2-3	TGTGCCAGCAGCTTGGTACAGGGAAGGGTAGATACGCAGTATTTT	CASSLVQGRVDTQYF
TRBD2	TRBV27	16	NA	TRBJ2-7	TGTGCCAGCAGTTTAGCCTCTAGCGGGAGTGGATACGAGCAGTACTTC	CASSLASSGSGYEQYF
TRBD2	TRBV14	16	NA	TRBJ2-5	TGTGCCAGCAGCCAAGGCGGGGGTTTGTACCAAGAGACCCAGTACTTC	CASSQGGGLYQETQYF
NA	TRBV18	12	NA	TRBJ1-3	TGTGCCAGCTCACCCCAGGGGAACACCATATATTTT	CASSPQGNTIYF
NA	TRBV13	13	NA	TRBJ2-2	TGTGCCAGCACGGGGGTGAGGACCGGGGAGCTGTTTTTT	CASTGVRTGELFF
NA	TRBV7-2	15	NA	TRBJ1-3	TGTGCCAGCAGCTCCGGACAGAGCTCTGGAAACACCATATATTTT	CASSSGQSSGNTIYF
NA	TRBV28	14	once	TRBJ1-5	TGTGCCAGCAGAACCTCAGGATACTATCAGCCCCAGCATTTT	CASRTSGYYQPQHF
TRBD1	TRBV30	14	NA	TRBJ2-5	TGTGCCTGCCGACAGGGGGCGGCGGTAGAGACCCAGTACTTC	CACRQGAAVETQYF
NA	TRBV7-8	17	NA	TRBJ1-5	TGTGCCAGCAGCTTAGCGTGGGGGCGCGGGAGCAATCAGCCCCAGCATTTT	CASSLAWGRGSNQPQHF
NA	TRBV15	12	NA	TRBJ1-3	TGTGCCACCAGCACAGGGGGAAACACCATATATTTT	CATSTGGNTIYF
NA	TRBV28	15	NA	TRBJ2-2	TGTGCCAGCAGTCCACCCCCATGGGGGGCCGGGGAGCTGTTTTTT	CASSPPPWGAGELFF
NA	TRBV10-3	13	NA	TRBJ1-1	TGTGCCGCCGGGGGACGGTCGAACACTGAAGCTTTCTTT	CAAGGRSNTEAFF
NA	TRBV30	13	NA	TRBJ2-7	TGTGCCTGGAGTGTCCACAGGGTGGGTGAGCAGTACTTC	CAWSVHRVGEQYF
TRBD1	TRBV6-5	14	NA	TRBJ2-7	TGTGCCAGCAGTTACGCGGGACAGGGCTACGAGCAGTACTTC	CASSYAGQGYEQYF
NA	TRBV7-3	14	NA	TRBJ1-1	TGTGCCAGCAGCACGTCGCGGGGAGGTGGTGAAGCTTTCTTT	CASSTSRGGGEAFF
TRBD1	TRBV5-4	15	NA	TRBJ2-7	TGTGCCAGCAGCTTGCAAGTGGGACAGGGGCTTGAGCAGTACTTC	CASSLQVGQGLEQYF
NA	TRBV5-1	14	NA	TRBJ2-7	TGCGCCAGCAGCTTGGTTTCCGGCTCCTACGAGCAGTACTTC	CASSLVSGSYEQYF
NA	TRBV11-3	13	NA	TRBJ2-1	TGTGCCAGCAGCCCGGGTGACGGCGATGAGCAGTTCTTC	CASSPGDGDEQFF
NA	TRBV28	16	NA	TRBJ1-1	TGTGCCAGCAGTTTAATCCTAGGTTTGGCGAACACTGAAGCTTTCTTT	CASSLILGLANTEAFF
TRBD2	TRBV4-3	17	NA	TRBJ2-3	TGCGCCAGCAGCCTCCAAGGGGCGGGAGGTAGCACAGATACGCAGTATTTT	CASSLQGAGGSTDTQYF
TRBD1	TRBV19	17	NA	TRBJ2-6	TGTGCCAGTAGTGCGGGACAGGGGGTCTCTGGGGCCAACGTCCTGACTTTC	CASSAGQGVSGANVLTF